This TCR beta chain appears in the sequencing data of a study of CD8+ T cells in alopecia areata. Study context: Tofacitinib dosing lasted 6 to 18 months, which was then followed by 6 months off drug.

The treatment here: oral pan-JAK inhibitor, 5-10 mg twice daily. The V gene's germline CDR1 is SEHNR and CDR2 FQNEAQ (reference sequence). V lost 4 bases to trimming and J lost 1 base, with 14 bases between them. The CDR3 loop spans 15 amino acids. The authors extracted RNA and reverse transcribed it into cDNA as the sequencing template. The protocol was immunoSEQ multiplex PCR, while the TCRdb copy is restricted to in-frame clones and leaves out a portion. Among 200,000 or so clones listed, 35% to 40% were seen once. The chain uses TRBV7-9 and TRBJ2-7; D perhaps matches TRBD1 (5 bases). Specimen: CD4+ T cells sorted from blood, collected at roughly week 30, from a patient treated with tofacitinib. This receptor was taken from a human donor with alopecia areata. CDR3 DNA: TGTGCCAGCAGCTACGACAGAGAGCATTCCTACGAGCAGTACTTC. It specifies CASSYDREHSYEQYF.